Included here is one T cell receptor beta chain sequence, with context. Germline V gene sequence: CDR1 MDHEN, CDR2 SYDVKM. The CDR3 covers 15 residues. Deletions cut 5 bases from V and 2 bases from J, with 16 bases between. These data are taken from a study of blood T cells in healthy people across ages. Total RNA, at least 5.5 micrograms per sample, came from PBMCs. Then a second PCR, running about 6 to 12 cycles, was carried out with a sample-barcoded 5' primer and a J-beta primer mix. Template switching added a 12-random-nucleotide identifier to every cDNA molecule. Researchers report that each sample yielded at least 2.5 million CDR3-containing paired-end reads. From the 5' RACE reads, TCRdb called clonotypes with MiXCR, one entry per CDR3 protein. The table includes hundreds of thousands of distinct CDR3 sequences, 45% to 50% detected once.

The chain has TRBV28 and TRBJ2-7, with D perhaps matching TRBD2 (6 bases). This TCR was sampled from a woman aged 60-75 years in good health. Sequences were obtained from blood. This CDR3 is CASSPKGLATYEQYF. The CDR3 DNA is TGTGCCAGCAGTCCAAAGGGACTCGCGACCTACGAGCAGTACTTC.